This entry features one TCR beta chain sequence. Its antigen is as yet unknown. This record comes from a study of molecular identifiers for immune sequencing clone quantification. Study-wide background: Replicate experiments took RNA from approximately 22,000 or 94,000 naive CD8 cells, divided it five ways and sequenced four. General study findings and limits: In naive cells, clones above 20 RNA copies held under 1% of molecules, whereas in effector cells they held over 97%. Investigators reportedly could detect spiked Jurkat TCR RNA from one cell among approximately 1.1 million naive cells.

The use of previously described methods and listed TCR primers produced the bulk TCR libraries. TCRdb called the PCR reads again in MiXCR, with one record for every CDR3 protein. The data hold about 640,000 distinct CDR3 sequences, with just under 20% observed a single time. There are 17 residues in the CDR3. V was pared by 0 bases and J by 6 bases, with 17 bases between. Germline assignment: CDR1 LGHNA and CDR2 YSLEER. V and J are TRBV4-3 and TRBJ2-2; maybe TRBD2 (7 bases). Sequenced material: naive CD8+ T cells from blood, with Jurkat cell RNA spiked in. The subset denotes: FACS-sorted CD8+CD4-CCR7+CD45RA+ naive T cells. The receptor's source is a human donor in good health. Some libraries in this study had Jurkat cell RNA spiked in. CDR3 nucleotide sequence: TGCGCCAGCAGCCAAGATCTCTCGGGGGGCGGAGCCGGGGAGCTGTTTTTT. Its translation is CASSQDLSGGGAGELFF.